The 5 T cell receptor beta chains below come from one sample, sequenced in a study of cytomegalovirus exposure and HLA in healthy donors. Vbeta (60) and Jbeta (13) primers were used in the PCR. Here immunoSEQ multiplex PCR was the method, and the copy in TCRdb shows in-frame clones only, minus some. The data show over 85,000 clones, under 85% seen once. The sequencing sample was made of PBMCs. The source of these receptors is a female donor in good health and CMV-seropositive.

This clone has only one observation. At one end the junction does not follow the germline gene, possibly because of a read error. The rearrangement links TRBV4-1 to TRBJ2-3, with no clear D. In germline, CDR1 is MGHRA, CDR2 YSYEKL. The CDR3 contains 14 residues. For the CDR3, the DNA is TGCGCCAGCAGTTCAGCGTCCGTCGTAGATGCGCAGTATTTT. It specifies CASSSASVVDAQYF.

The CDR3 is CASSLPRTPTNEKLFF. The DNA for the CDR3 is TGTGCCAGCAGTTTACCCAGGACACCTACTAATGAAAAACTGTTTTTT. J is TRBJ1-4 and V is TRBV6-5, with a possible D match to TRBD1 (5 bases). The CDR3 spans 16 residues. Per germline, CDR1 MNHEY and CDR2 SVGAGI. Trimming took 4 bases from V and 2 from J, leaving 14 bases between them.

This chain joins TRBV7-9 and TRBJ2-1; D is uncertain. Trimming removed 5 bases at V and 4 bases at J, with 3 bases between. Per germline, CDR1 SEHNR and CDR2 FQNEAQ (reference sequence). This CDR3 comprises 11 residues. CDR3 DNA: TGTGCCAGCAGCGAGTACAATGAGCAGTTCTTC. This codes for CASSEYNEQFF.

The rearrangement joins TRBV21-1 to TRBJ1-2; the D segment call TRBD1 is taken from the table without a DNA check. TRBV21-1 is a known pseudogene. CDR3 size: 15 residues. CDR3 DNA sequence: TGTGCCAACCAGGGGGCGCGGGCCCAGAACTATGGCTACACCTTC. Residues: CANQGARAQNYGYTF.

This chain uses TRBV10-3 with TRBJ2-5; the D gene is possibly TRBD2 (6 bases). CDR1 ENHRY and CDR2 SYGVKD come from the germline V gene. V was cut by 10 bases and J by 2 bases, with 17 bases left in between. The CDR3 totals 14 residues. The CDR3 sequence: CATRTGRLQETQYF. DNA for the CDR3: TGTGCCACCCGAACCGGGAGACTACAAGAGACCCAGTACTTC.